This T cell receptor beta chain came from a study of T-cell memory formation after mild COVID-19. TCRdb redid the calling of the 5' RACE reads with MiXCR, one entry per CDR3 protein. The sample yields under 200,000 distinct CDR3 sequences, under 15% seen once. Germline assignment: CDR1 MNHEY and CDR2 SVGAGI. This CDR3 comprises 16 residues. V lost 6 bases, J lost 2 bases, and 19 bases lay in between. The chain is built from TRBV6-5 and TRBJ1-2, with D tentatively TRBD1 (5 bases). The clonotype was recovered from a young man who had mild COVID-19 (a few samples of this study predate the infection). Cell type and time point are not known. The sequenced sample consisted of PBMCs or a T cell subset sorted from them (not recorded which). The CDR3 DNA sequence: TGTGCCAGCAGCCGGGCAGGGAGGGTCATAAACTATGGCTACACCTTC. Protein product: CASSRAGRVINYGYTF.